This T cell receptor (beta chain) was identified in a study of regulatory T cells in long-lasting Graves disease. Time point: newly diagnosed GD, antithyroid drugs for less than 3 months. RNA extracted from PBMCs served as the sequencing template. The CDR3 covers 13 residues. CDR1 is MDHEN, CDR2 SYDVKM, per germline. With 5 bases removed from V and 6 bases from J, the gap between germline ends came to 10 bases. Library construction for TCR beta used iRepertoire HTBI primers and Arm-PCR of CDR3 regions. TCRdb processed the multiplex PCR reads anew with MiXCR; each CDR3 protein has one entry. The sample has 410,000 or so distinct CDR3 sequences; 14% to 15% are singletons. This clonotype was seen a few times. This sample also appeared in a second study, on T cells in Graves' hyperthyroidism and ophthalmopathy. That publication notes: Using the HTBI primer set, a first-round RT-PCR was run on the TCR CDR3. Blood held most thyroid clonotypes expanded above 0.001 frequency.

The V and J genes are TRBV28 and TRBJ2-2, with D tentatively TRBD1 (6 bases). The sequence was obtained from a woman aged 25 to 39 with Graves disease. Specimen: peripheral blood mononuclear cells (PBMCs), collected at new diagnosis, from a patient treated with antithyroid drugs. The CDR3 region is CASSNTGPGELFF. CDR3 DNA sequence: TGTGCCAGCAGTAATACAGGGCCCGGGGAGCTGTTTTTT.